This TCR beta chain was sequenced in a study of tumor-infiltrating lymphocytes in oesophageal squamous cell carcinoma. V lost 1 base and J lost 0, with 9 bases in between. Looked up from germline, CDR1 is SGHTA and CDR2 is FQGNSA. The CDR3 consists of 15 residues. Using its own MiXCR run on the PCR reads, TCRdb lists one record per CDR3 protein. Here the sample spans about 8,700 distinct CDR3 sequences, around three fifths being singletons. Source material: esophageal tumor tissue. The chain links TRBV7-2 to TRBJ1-1; D gene uncertain. This sequence was found in a female donor with esophageal squamous cell carcinoma. CDR3 in amino acids: CASSLVGWMNTEAFF. CDR3 nucleotides: TGTGCCAGCAGCTTAGTCGGGTGGATGAACACTGAAGCTTTCTTT.